The clone carrying this T cell receptor (beta chain) occurred once. The junction does not match germline at one end; this may be a read error. These data originate in a study of cytomegalovirus exposure and HLA in healthy donors. The PCR ran on 60 Vbeta and 13 Jbeta primers. TCRdb keeps only in-frame clones here, not all; method: immunoSEQ multiplex PCR. Of some 130,000 clones in the sample, about 77% were seen once. The length of the CDR3 is 14 residues. Germline V gives CDR1 SQVTM, CDR2 ANQGSEA. The sequenced sample consisted of PBMCs. V usage is TRBV29-1 and J usage is TRBJ2-5; 7 nucleotides agree with TRBD1. This clonotype originated in a woman aged 40 to 49 in good health and CMV-seronegative. For the CDR3, the DNA is TGCAGCGTAGAAGGGGGCCTCAATCAAGAGACCCAGTACTTC. It is translated as CSVEGGLNQETQYF.